The 7 T cell receptor beta chains listed next were all sequenced from one sample in a study of immune heterogeneity within non-small cell lung tumors. Template material comprised bulk tumor genomic DNA at around 600 ng per sample. Every primary tumor yielded several biopsies, spaced far apart, that were taken during surgery. It was patients with untreated, newly diagnosed non-small cell lung cancer who underwent curative surgery. The TCR beta CDR3 region was amplified by multiplex PCR employing 32 V and 13 J primers. TCRdb itself ran the multiplex PCR reads through MiXCR, one entry per CDR3 protein. Here the sample spans over 10,000 distinct CDR3 sequences, less than 25% being singletons. Sequencing was carried out using lung tumor tissue. Receptors were obtained from a man aged 55 to 70 with non-small cell lung cancer.

The chain is built from TRBV7-3 and TRBJ2-1; the D is unclear. Deletions cut 5 bases from V and 6 bases from J, with 11 bases between. The CDR3 length is 13 residues. Germline CDR1 reads SGHTA; CDR2 reads FQGTGA. The CDR3 region has the DNA TGTGCCAGCAGCCCGGTACCTGCCAATGAGCAGTTCTTC. It translates to CASSPVPANEQFF. Full variable domain (missing parts from reference TRBV7-3 and TRBJ2-1): GAGVSQTPSNKVTEKGKYVELRCDPISGHTALYWYRQSLGQGPEFLIYFQGTGAADDSGLPNDRFFAVRPEGSVSTLKIQRTERGDSAVYLCASSPVPANEQFFGPGTRLTVL.

The chain is built from TRBV19 and TRBJ1-1; D gene unclear. This CDR3 has 15 residues. Per the germline V gene, CDR1 is LNHDA and CDR2 is SQIVND (reference sequence). V lost 2 bases to trimming and J lost 3 bases, with 13 bases between them. The CDR3: CASSISGGLDTEAFF. The CDR3 coding sequence is TGTGCCAGTAGTATATCGGGAGGGTTGGACACTGAAGCTTTCTTT.

This clonotype is termed medium-sized (0.01 to 0.1%). The V and J genes are TRBV12-3 or TRBV12-4 and TRBJ2-3; D ambiguous. The germline V and J ends were trimmed by 3 bases and 6 bases, with 10 bases remaining between them. This CDR3 spans 13 amino acids. CDR3 in amino acids: CASSFVVGDTQYF. Written as DNA, the CDR3 is TGTGCCAGCAGTTTTGTCGTAGGGGATACGCAGTATTTT.

This clonotype is medium-sized within its sample. J is TRBJ1-6 and V is TRBV3-1; TRBD1 aligns across 7 bases. The CDR3 spans 14 residues. After removal of 5 bases from V and 7 bases from J, the junction contained 5 bases not matched to a gene. Germline assignment: CDR1 LGHDT and CDR2 YNNKEL (reference sequence). The CDR3 is CASSRRDSNSPLHF. In nucleotides, the CDR3 is TGTGCCAGCAGCAGGAGGGACAGCAATTCACCCCTCCACTTT.

This sequence joins TRBV20-1 and TRBJ2-1; 9 nucleotides line up with TRBD1. The V gene end was trimmed by 6 bases and the J gene end by 2 bases; junction bases not matched to a gene: 2. Germline CDR1 DFQATT, CDR2 SNEGSKA (reference sequence). The CDR3 consists of 13 residues. The CDR3 nucleotides read TGCAGTGCGGGACAGGGAACCTACAATGAGCAGTTCTTC. This translates into CSAGQGTYNEQFF.

This clonotype came up many times. This chain uses TRBV9 with TRBJ2-7; 11 bases align to TRBD2. This CDR3 contains 14 residues. CDR1 SGDLS and CDR2 YYNGEE come from the germline V gene. V shed 4 bases, J shed 6 bases, and the junction held 6 bases outside the gene matches. The CDR3 region has the DNA TGTGCCAGCAGCTTACTAGCGGGAGAAGGCGAGCAGTACTTC. Its protein is CASSLLAGEGEQYF.

V usage is TRBV3-1 and J usage is TRBJ1-1; 7 bases are a match to TRBD1. The germline V gene encodes CDR1 LGHDT and CDR2 YNNKEL (reference sequence). Germline trimming cut 5 bases from V and 7 bases from J; bases unmatched to any gene: 7. The CDR3 spans 13 residues. The CDR3 reads CASSTLQGVEAFF. The CDR3 nucleotides are TGTGCCAGCAGCACCCTTCAGGGGGTTGAAGCTTTCTTT.